Below are 11 T cell receptor beta chains sequenced from a single sample in a study of neurological immune-mediated disorders. TCRdb reprocessed the 5' RACE reads via MiXCR and lists one record per CDR3 protein. The profile shows 65,000 to 80,000 distinct CDR3 sequences, 4.8% of them singletons. Sequenced: PBMCs. These receptors originate from a woman aged 70-85 years with multiple sclerosis.

Many counts were recorded for this clonotype. The chain's CDR3 is CASTPRGEVNTEAFF. In nucleotides, the CDR3 is TGTGCCAGCACCCCCCGAGGGGAGGTGAACACTGAAGCTTTCTTT. The chain links TRBV6-2 or TRBV6-3 to TRBJ1-1; a possible D gene is TRBD1 (5 bases). The CDR3 extends over 15 amino acids. CDR1 and CDR2 from the germline V gene are MNHEY and SVGEGT. Trimming stripped 7 bases from V and 0 bases from J, with 15 bases between.

This clonotype was counted many times. V usage is TRBV7-2 and J usage is TRBJ2-1; no clear D gene. CDR3 size: 12 residues. The germline CDR1 and CDR2 sequences are SGHTA and FQGNSA. Trimming removed 2 bases from V and 10 bases from J, with 9 bases in between. CDR3 coding DNA: TGTGCCAGCAGCTTAAGCCCTTCGGAGCAGTTCTTC. Protein product: CASSLSPSEQFF.

This clonotype was detected ten times or more. The chain couples TRBV29-1 to TRBJ1-2, with D unresolved. CDR1 SQVTM and CDR2 ANQGSEA come from the germline V gene. The CDR3 totals 14 residues. With 6 bases removed from V and 4 bases from J, the gap between germline ends came to 18 bases. DNA of the CDR3: TGCAGCGTACCGGACCCCACTGGGTCCTATGGCTACACCTTC. This translates into CSVPDPTGSYGYTF.

V usage is TRBV12-3 or TRBV12-4 and J usage is TRBJ1-1; D not resolved. The CDR3 is made up of 12 amino acids. V shed 7 bases and J shed 0 bases, with 6 bases lying between them. The CDR3 here is CASIRVNTEAFF. The CDR3 DNA is TGTGCCAGCATTAGAGTGAACACTGAAGCTTTCTTT.

This clonotype has ten or more counts. The chain combines TRBV7-3 with TRBJ2-2; D tentatively reads TRBD1 or TRBD2 (5 bases each). The CDR3 totals 16 residues. Germline V CDR1 and CDR2: SGHTA, FQGTGA. The V gene lost 5 bases and the J gene lost 4 bases, with 17 bases spanning the gap. For the CDR3, the DNA is TGTGCCAGCAGCGCAACCGGGACCCTGGCCACCGGGGAGCTGTTTTTT. Its protein product is CASSATGTLATGELFF.

This clonotype was seen only a few times. The V gene is TRBV15, the J gene TRBJ2-2, with 8 bases that match TRBD2. The CDR3 is made up of 16 amino acids. V shed 5 bases, J shed 5 bases, and the junction held 10 bases outside the gene matches. The germline V gene has CDR1 LNHNV and CDR2 YYDKDF (reference sequence). The CDR3: CATSGSGKSDTGELFF. In nucleotides, the CDR3 is TGTGCCACCAGCGGTAGCGGGAAGTCAGATACCGGGGAGCTGTTTTTT.

This clonotype was recorded many times. The chain is built from TRBV5-1 and TRBJ1-2, with D tentatively TRBD1 (5 bases). The CDR3 contains 18 residues. From germline, CDR1 is SGHRS and CDR2 YFSETQ. Trimming left V 0 bases short and J 6 bases short, with 24 bases between. The CDR3 spells CASSLGGAHVEVRDGYTF. The CDR3 nucleotides read TGCGCCAGCAGCTTGGGAGGGGCGCACGTCGAGGTCCGTGATGGCTACACCTTC.

In its sample, this clonotype was seen many times. This CDR3 is CAIGGQNNEKLFF. In DNA form, the CDR3 reads TGTGCCATCGGGGGGCAGAATAATGAAAAACTGTTTTTT. The V call is TRBV10-3, the J call TRBJ1-4, with D tentatively TRBD1 (6 bases). Germline CDR1 reads ENHRY; CDR2 reads SYGVKD. V shed 8 bases and J shed 4 bases, with 11 bases lying between them. CDR3 length equals 13 residues.

The chain combines TRBV10-3 with TRBJ2-5, with D unresolved. The CDR3 has 14 amino acids. Germline loops: CDR1 ENHRY, CDR2 SYGVKD. V was clipped by 3 bases and J by 2 bases, with 10 bases between them. The CDR3 spells CAISEIVGQETQYF. CDR3 bases: TGTGCCATCAGTGAAATAGTTGGACAAGAGACCCAGTACTTC.

A note on this clonotype: A much bigger clone sits one base away, suggesting this may be a read error. The chain couples TRBV7-2 to TRBJ2-4, with TRBD2 identical over 9 bases. Germline assignment: CDR1 SGHTA and CDR2 FQGNSA. The V and J ends lost 4 bases and 7 bases, in that order; junction bases with no gene match: 11. The CDR3 totals 16 residues. The DNA of the CDR3 is TGTGCCAGCAGCTCTGTTAGCGGGAGTGCCGGGAACATTCAGTACTTC. Its protein is CASSSVSGSAGNIQYF.

This clonotype was seen repeatedly, ten times or more. The chain employs TRBV5-1 and TRBJ1-2; 7 bases align to TRBD1. Germline CDR1 and CDR2: SGHRS and YFSETQ. This CDR3 region has 14 residues. With 0 bases clipped from V and 8 bases from J, the junction kept 7 bases outside the gene matches. The CDR3 loop reads CASSLGDREGGYTF. DNA for the CDR3: TGCGCCAGCAGCTTGGGCGACAGGGAAGGGGGCTACACCTTC.